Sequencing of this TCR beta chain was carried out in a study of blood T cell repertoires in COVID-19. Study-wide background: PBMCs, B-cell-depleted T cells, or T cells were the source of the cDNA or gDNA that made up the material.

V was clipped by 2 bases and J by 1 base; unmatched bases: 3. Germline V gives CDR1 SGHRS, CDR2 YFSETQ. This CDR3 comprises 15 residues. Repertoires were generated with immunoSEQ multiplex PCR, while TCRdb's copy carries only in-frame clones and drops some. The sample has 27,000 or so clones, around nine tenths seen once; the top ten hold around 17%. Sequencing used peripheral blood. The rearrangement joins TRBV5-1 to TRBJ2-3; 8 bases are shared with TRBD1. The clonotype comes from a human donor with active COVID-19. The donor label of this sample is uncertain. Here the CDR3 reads CASSLRGQGTDTQYF. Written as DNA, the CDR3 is TGCGCCAGCAGCTTACGGGGACAGGGCACAGATACGCAGTATTTT.